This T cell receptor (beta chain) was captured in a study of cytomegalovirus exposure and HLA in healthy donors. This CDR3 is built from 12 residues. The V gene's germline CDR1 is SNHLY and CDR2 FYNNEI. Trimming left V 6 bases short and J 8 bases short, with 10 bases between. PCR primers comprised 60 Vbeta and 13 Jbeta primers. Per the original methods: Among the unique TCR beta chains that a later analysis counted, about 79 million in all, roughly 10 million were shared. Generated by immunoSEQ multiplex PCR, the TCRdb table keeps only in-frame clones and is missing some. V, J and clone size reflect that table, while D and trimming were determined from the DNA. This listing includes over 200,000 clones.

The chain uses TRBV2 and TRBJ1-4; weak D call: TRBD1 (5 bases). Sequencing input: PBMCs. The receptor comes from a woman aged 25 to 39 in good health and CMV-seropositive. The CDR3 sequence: CASRDRGEKLFF. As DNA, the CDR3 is TGTGCCAGCAGGGATCGGGGGGAAAAACTGTTTTTT.